This entry features one T cell receptor beta chain sequence. Researchers took blood at baseline, on cycle 4 day 1, and on cycle 7 day 1. The record originates from a study of OX40 agonist ivuxolimab in advanced cancers. Whole-study context: Patients with prior anti-PD-1, anti-PD-L1 or anti-CTLA-4 therapy were eligible; about 41% had some.

Per the germline V gene, CDR1 is LGHNA and CDR2 is YSLEER. The CDR3 loop spans 15 amino acids. The germline V and J ends were trimmed by 4 bases and 0 bases, with 13 bases remaining between them. This table comes from immunoSEQ multiplex PCR, and its TCRdb copy is limited to in-frame clones, with some not included. The profile shows roughly 9,500 clones, around three fifths of them singletons. The sequence came from an adult with an advanced solid tumor such as melanoma, head and neck, liver or kidney cancer. The gene calls are TRBV4-3 and TRBJ2-7; D not resolved. The specimen was CD4+ or CD8+ T cells sorted from blood, collected in a trial of the OX40 agonist ivuxolimab. DNA of the CDR3: TGCGCCAGCAGCCCTGTAGACCGTCTCTCCTACGAGCAGTACTTC. It yields the protein CASSPVDRLSYEQYF.